The next 25 T cell receptor beta chains were all read from a single sample in a study of cytomegalovirus exposure and HLA in healthy donors. The PCR contained 60 Vbeta and 13 Jbeta primers. Generated by immunoSEQ multiplex PCR, the TCRdb table keeps only in-frame clones and is missing some. The sample includes 110,000 or so clones, 60% to 80% of them seen just once. The specimen was PBMCs. The receptors were sampled from a man aged 50-59 years in good health and CMV-seropositive.

The V gene is TRBV6-5, the J gene TRBJ2-7; 8 bases align to TRBD1. Germline CDR1 reads MNHEY; CDR2 reads SVGAGI. The V gene end was trimmed by 3 bases and the J gene end by 6 bases; junction bases not matched to a gene: 7. The CDR3 contains 14 residues. The CDR3 bases are TGTGCCAGCAGTTATCTGGCAGGGGGCGGCGAGCAGTACTTC. Protein sequence: CASSYLAGGGEQYF.

The rearrangement links TRBV9 to TRBJ2-3, with 9 bases that match TRBD2. The CDR3 contains 18 residues. V shed 3 bases, J shed 3 bases, and the junction held 14 bases outside the gene matches. The germline V gene encodes CDR1 SGDLS and CDR2 YYNGEE. CDR3 in DNA: TGTGCCAGCAGCGCGATTGGTAGCGGGAGCGGGGGGACAGATACGCAGTATTTT. Translated, it gives CASSAIGSGSGGTDTQYF.

V gene TRBV10-3 combines with J gene TRBJ2-1; TRBD2 matches at 7 bases. CDR1 ENHRY and CDR2 SYGVKD come from the germline V gene. CDR3 size: 19 residues. With 10 bases clipped from V and 0 bases from J, the junction kept 21 bases outside the gene matches. The CDR3 is CARRLASGRRLASYNEQFF. The CDR3 bases are TGTGCCAGAAGATTGGCTAGCGGAAGGAGGTTGGCCTCCTACAATGAGCAGTTCTTC.

The rearrangement uses TRBV5-1 and TRBJ2-3; TRBD2 is a possible D gene (6 bases). V lost 1 base, J lost 4 bases, and 13 bases lay in between. CDR3 length: 15 residues. Germline CDR1 reads SGHRS; CDR2 reads YFSETQ. The CDR3 is CASSLPGTDADTQYF. The DNA of the CDR3 is TGCGCCAGCAGCTTGCCGGGGACTGACGCAGATACGCAGTATTTT. The complete variable domain, with remaining parts taken from reference TRBV5-1 and TRBJ2-3, reads KAGVTQTPRYLIKTRGQQVTLSCSPISGHRSVSWYQQTPGQGLQFLFEYFSETQRNKGNFPGRFSGRQFSNSRSEMNVSTLELGDSALYLCASSLPGTDADTQYFGPGTRLTVL.

The chain carries TRBV7-8 and TRBJ1-2, with D unclear. The CDR3 consists of 15 residues. CDR1 and CDR2 (germline): SGHVS, FQNEAQ. V lost 5 bases and J lost 6, with 19 bases in between. The CDR3 bases are TGTGCCAGCAGCCCCAATGCGGGCCGTTCAGATGGCTACACCTTC. As protein: CASSPNAGRSDGYTF.

The chain combines TRBV11-2 with TRBJ1-1; no clear D gene. The V end lost 0 bases, the J end lost 4 bases, and 6 bases lay between the germline ends. Germline-derived CDR1 and CDR2 are SGHAT and FQNNGV. This CDR3 has 13 amino acids. As DNA, the CDR3 is TGTGCCAGCAGCTTAGAAGGGAGCACTGAAGCTTTCTTT. It specifies CASSLEGSTEAFF.

V gene TRBV7-2 combines with J gene TRBJ2-1; TRBD2 aligns across 8 bases. The junction had 6 bases not matched to a gene; V was cut back by 2 bases and J by 12 bases. The CDR3 is 13 residues long. CDR1 SGHTA and CDR2 FQGNSA come from the germline V gene. The CDR3 DNA follows: TGTGCCAGCAGCTTAAATAGCGGGGTCGGGCAGTTCTTC. Protein: CASSLNSGVGQFF.

This chain links TRBV18 with TRBJ1-2; possible D gene TRBD1, 6 bases. The CDR3 is 15 residues long. Germline CDR1 is KGHSH and CDR2 is LQKENI. Trimming pared 1 base from V and 4 bases from J, leaving 13 bases between. The CDR3 DNA sequence: TGTGCCAGCTCACCACAGGGGGTGTTTGTCTATGGCTACACCTTC. This translates into CASSPQGVFVYGYTF.

This clone was observed a single time. This chain links TRBV11-2 with TRBJ1-2; possibly TRBD1 for D (6 bases). The CDR3 contains 15 residues. Per germline, CDR1 SGHAT and CDR2 FQNNGV. V gave up 1 base and J gave up 1 base, with 10 bases separating them. The CDR3 sequence: CASSLVRGDNYGYTF. The CDR3 DNA follows: TGTGCCAGCAGCTTAGTCAGGGGCGATAACTATGGCTACACCTTC.

The chain recombines TRBV6-5 with TRBJ2-7; TRBD2 agrees at 7 bases. Germline V gives CDR1 MNHEY, CDR2 SVGAGI. The CDR3 runs 15 residues. Trimming at V came to 0 bases and at J to 7 bases, leaving 9 bases not matched to a gene. CDR3 DNA sequence: TGTGCCAGCAGTTACTCGAGCTTAGCGGGCCTGGAGCAGTACTTC. Protein product: CASSYSSLAGLEQYF.

The chain is built from TRBV6-6 and TRBJ2-5; 7 nucleotides match TRBD1. The length of the CDR3 is 16 residues. Per the germline V gene, CDR1 is MNHNY and CDR2 is SVGAGI (reference sequence). J gave up 1 base and V 5 bases, and 10 bases lay outside the gene matches. For the CDR3, the DNA is TGTGCCAGCAGTAACCCGGGACAGCCAGCCCAAGAGACCCAGTACTTC. As protein: CASSNPGQPAQETQYF.

V is TRBV6-1 and J is TRBJ2-1; no definite D call. The CDR3 covers 13 residues. V was cut by 2 bases and J by 3 bases, with 5 bases left in between. Germline CDR1 is MNHNS and CDR2 is SASEGT. The CDR3 loop reads CASSELVYNEQFF. The CDR3 bases are TGTGCCAGCAGTGAACTAGTCTACAATGAGCAGTTCTTC.

As for this clone: Other DNA sequences from this sample encode an identical CDR3 as well. This chain uses TRBV7-9 with TRBJ1-1; a weak D match, TRBD1 (6 bases). The germline V gene has CDR1 SEHNR and CDR2 FQNEAQ (reference sequence). V lost 1 base to trimming and J lost 4 bases, with 10 bases between them. This CDR3 is 14 amino acids long. The CDR3 DNA sequence: TGTGCCAGCAGCTTAGTACAGGGAAGCACTGAAGCTTTCTTT. It translates to CASSLVQGSTEAFF. Based on the CDR3 plus reference TRBV7-9 and TRBJ1-1, the full variable domain is DTGVSQNPRHKITKRGQNVTFRCDPISEHNRLYWYRQTLGQGPEFLTYFQNEAQLEKSRLLSDRFSAERPKGSFSTLEIQRTEQGDSAMYLCASSLVQGSTEAFFGQGTRLTVV.

J is TRBJ1-2 and V is TRBV5-5; possibly TRBD1 for D (5 bases). Germline V gives CDR1 SGHKS, CDR2 YYEKEE (reference sequence). The CDR3 runs 15 residues. V dropped 2 bases and J dropped 0 bases, with 11 bases sitting between them. The CDR3 here is CASSLSPTANYGYTF. The CDR3 bases are TGTGCCAGCAGCTTATCCCCGACAGCTAACTATGGCTACACCTTC.

This clone appeared a few times. This chain links TRBV30 with TRBJ1-6, with TRBD1 matching over 8 bases. Germline V CDR1 and CDR2: GTSNPN, SVGIG (reference sequence). The CDR3 contains 16 residues. V trimming: 4 bases; J trimming: 7 bases; junction bases outside the gene matches: 12. CDR3 in amino acids: CAWKKDRALVNSPLHF. DNA for the CDR3: TGTGCCTGGAAAAAGGACAGGGCCCTCGTCAATTCACCCCTCCACTTT.

The chain has TRBV28 and TRBJ1-2, with a weak D call TRBD1 (5 bases). V was cut by 4 bases and J by 2 bases, with 11 bases left in between. This CDR3 is built from 14 residues. CDR1 and CDR2 (germline): MDHEN, SYDVKM. DNA for the CDR3: TGTGCCAGCAGTTGGACGGGGGTGAACTATGGCTACACCTTC. Its translation is CASSWTGVNYGYTF.

The genes are TRBV19 and TRBJ1-1; tentatively, D is TRBD1 (6 bases). CDR3 length: 14 amino acids. The V gene lost 6 bases and the J gene lost 3 bases, with 14 bases spanning the gap. Looked up from germline, CDR1 is LNHDA and CDR2 is SQIVND (reference sequence). The CDR3 loop is CASRAGEWDTEAFF. CDR3 coding DNA: TGTGCCAGTAGGGCAGGGGAGTGGGACACTGAAGCTTTCTTT.

This clone was detected once. The chain links TRBV28 to TRBJ1-5, with 10 bases identical to TRBD1. This CDR3 spans 19 amino acids. The germline gives CDR1 MDHEN, CDR2 SYDVKM. V was clipped by 5 bases and J by 4 bases; unmatched bases: 17. CDR3 protein: CASSLLARDRGRWNQPQHF. CDR3 DNA: TGTGCCAGCAGTCTTCTAGCCCGGGACAGGGGTCGGTGGAATCAGCCCCAGCATTTT.

This clone has a handful of counts. The chain is built from TRBV5-1 and TRBJ1-5; weak D call: TRBD1 (5 bases). The V gene's germline CDR1 is SGHRS and CDR2 YFSETQ. Deletions cut 0 bases from V and 4 bases from J, with 11 bases between. The CDR3 loop spans 15 amino acids. The CDR3 is CASSLDGAANQPQHF. In nucleotides, the CDR3 is TGCGCCAGCAGCTTGGATGGGGCCGCAAATCAGCCCCAGCATTTT.

The rearrangement joins TRBV10-3 to TRBJ2-5, with TRBD2 matching 9 bases. The assigned J gene may be wrong: the sequence end matches TRBJ2-7 better. The CDR3 is 15 amino acids. Germline V gene sequence: CDR1 ENHRY, CDR2 SYGVKD. DNA for the CDR3: TGTGCCATCTACCAGCCGGGACTAGCTTCCTACGAGCAGTACTTC. It yields the protein CAIYQPGLASYEQYF.

The V call is TRBV30, the J call TRBJ2-7; the D is unclear. CDR1 is GTSNPN, CDR2 SVGIG, per germline (reference sequence). This CDR3 is built from 14 residues. Deletions cut 2 bases from V and 1 base from J, with 12 bases between. The CDR3 nucleotides are TGTGCCTGGAGTTTTTCAGGTTTTTCCTACGAGCAGTACTTC. Translating gives CAWSFSGFSYEQYF.

This rearrangement joins TRBV7-6 to TRBJ2-5; 9 bases agree with TRBD2. The J call is in doubt because the DNA end fits TRBJ2-7 better. Germline values: CDR1 SGHVS, CDR2 FNYEAQ. CDR3 length equals 16 residues. The CDR3 here is CASSLVRGGDPYEQYF. In DNA, the CDR3 is TGTGCCAGCAGCTTAGTTCGCGGGGGGGACCCCTACGAGCAGTACTTC.

Of note for this clone: At one end the junction does not follow the germline gene, possibly because of a read error. The chain recombines TRBV6-4 with TRBJ1-2, with a tentative D call TRBD1 (5 bases). CDR1 and CDR2 from the germline V gene are MRHNA and SNTAGT. The CDR3 is 13 residues long. Written as DNA, the CDR3 is TGTGCCAGCAGTGATAGGACAACCCATGGCTACAAATTC. It is translated as CASSDRTTHGYKF.

The chain combines TRBV5-1 with TRBJ2-1; TRBD1 matches at 9 bases. Germline lookup yields CDR1 SGHRS and CDR2 YFSETQ. The CDR3 totals 15 residues. The V gene end was trimmed by 1 base and the J gene end by 8 bases; junction bases not matched to a gene: 7. The CDR3 sequence is CASSLTGQGFYEQFF. The CDR3 nucleotides are TGCGCCAGCAGCTTGACAGGACAGGGGTTTTATGAGCAGTTCTTC.

This clone was detected only once. This rearrangement joins TRBV2 to TRBJ2-7; tentative D call: TRBD1 (6 bases). This CDR3 spans 14 amino acids. Trimming took off 4 bases at V and 5 bases at J, with 15 bases between the two ends. CDR1 SNHLY and CDR2 FYNNEI come from the germline V gene. The CDR3 sequence is CASSASPGANEQYF. The CDR3 bases are TGTGCCAGCAGTGCGTCTCCAGGGGCCAACGAGCAGTACTTC.